This T cell receptor (beta chain) is drawn from a study of blood T cell repertoires in COVID-19. At the level of the study: Some COVID-19 samples were acute and others convalescent; all came from the United States, Italy and Spain. The analysed material was cDNA or gDNA that came from T cells, B-cell-depleted T cells, or PBMCs.

Original data processing: Amplified reference gene primers provided the basis for estimating nucleated cell counts. Data came from immunoSEQ multiplex PCR; TCRdb stores just in-frame clones and leaves some out. That table furnishes V, J and clone size, whereas the DNA furnished D and trimming. The table lists around 190,000 clones, about 88% of them singletons. Enrollment of patients from Seattle took place during active infection, with longitudinal follow-up. Germline lookup yields CDR1 SGHVS and CDR2 FQNEAQ. V lost 4 bases, J lost 2 bases, and 18 bases lay in between. The CDR3 is made up of 16 amino acids.

Sequences were obtained from peripheral blood. The chain employs TRBV7-8 and TRBJ2-7, with D unclear. The sequence came from a man in his forties or fifties with COVID-19, enrolled during active disease. CDR3 in amino acids: CASSYSGGRSAYEQYF. DNA of the CDR3: TGTGCCAGCAGCTACTCCGGTGGCAGGTCCGCCTACGAGCAGTACTTC.